The T cell receptor (beta chain) described here comes from a study of T cell responses to AZD1222 COVID-19 vaccine (dated by TCRdb to 2020 to 2022). With regard to the full study: TCR sequencing was performed for roughly 250 trial participants, of whom around 200 were given two doses of AZD1222 and approximately 26 were given two doses of MenACWY control vaccine. Trial participants were enrolled into age subgroups of 18-55, 56-69 and 70-plus years, which contained roughly 150, 30 and 60 TCR-sequenced participants, respectively.

The sample's time point label is to be understood as: about 28 days (+/-7) after the second vaccine dose. AZD1222 recipients given second doses at about 4 weeks or at about 12 weeks were pooled, since spike-specific TCR depth and breadth were not found to differ between the two schedules. Vaccinee samples were obtained from the UK trials COV001 and COV002, which included a single-blind randomized controlled phase 2/3 trial of AZD1222 (ChAdOx1 nCoV-19) in healthy adults. For TCRbeta chain sequencing, PBMC samples were collected from trial participants at day 0 and at day 28 after the second dose. On this clone: Its cognate antigen has yet to be identified. Base qualities were left out, and no much larger clone turns up one base away.

Findings and caveats that apply to the study as a whole: Participants were mostly white British and included more females than males, and it was suggested by the authors that clonal diversity may have been underestimated. Reportedly, close to half of the unique spike-specific TCRs recognized epitopes lying outside the regions that are mutated in the B.1.351 and B.1.1.7 variants. The vaccine-associated CD4 TCRs covered the entire spike protein, and the dominant responses fell in regions 160-218 and 743-854. Because no samples from the day 14 peak response were available, repertoires could be characterized only after the peak T cell response. Conclusions about previously exposed vaccinees are limited because only six or seven AZD1222 recipients were SARS-CoV-2 seropositive at baseline. In the small 56-69-year group, the increase in depth fell short of significance, most likely because of low power. A significant rise in spike-specific TCR breadth and depth was observed after two AZD1222 doses relative to day 0 and relative to MenACWY recipients.

The CDR3 regions of human TCRbeta chains were subjected to immunosequencing. The authors' pipeline ran thus. Repertoire TCRs were checked for matches against a reference library of SARS-CoV-2-specific TCRs that had been generated using the MIRA antigen-specificity platform. Breadth was defined as the fraction of unique TCRs that were SARS-CoV-2-associated. Depth was defined as the fraction of total T cells that were SARS-CoV-2-associated. Using the MIRA data, each spike-specific TCR was mapped to the spike region that the TCR reacts to and placed in a CD4 or CD8 class. Log10-transformed breadth and depth values were compared by one-way ANOVA with Sidak's multiple comparisons tests. TCRdb stores this immuneACCESS table with in-frame sequences only. Part of the clones is absent; in the studies checked, under half of the shortfall reflects unresolved V genes, and no reason is known for the rest. Clone size and V and J calls were adopted from that table, with D and trimming inferred from the DNA. Across this sample there are about 180,000 clones, with 85% to 95% seen only once. Around 1.6% of the sample lies in the top ten.

The specimen was peripheral blood, collected 28 days after the second AZD1222 dose. This TCR derives from an adult who received the AZD1222 COVID-19 vaccine.

CDR3 sequence: CASSLDRVVDEQYF. Read as DNA, the sequence is TGCGCCAGCAGCTTGGACAGGGTCGTCGACGAGCAGTACTTC. The V and J segments used are TRBV5-1 and TRBJ2-7; matching of 6 bases hints at TRBD1 as the D gene. CDR1 and CDR2 (SGHRS, YFSETQ) derive from the germline V gene. The CDR3 spans 14 residues, from the cysteine through the phenylalanine. Only the CDR3 portion is preserved as DNA: 42 bases, with reading frame beginning at the first base. The V end loses 0 bases and the J end loses 5 bases, and a stretch of 12 bases separates them. Full variable domain (CDR3 extended with the reference TRBV5-1 and TRBJ2-7 proteins): KAGVTQTPRYLIKTRGQQVTLSCSPISGHRSVSWYQQTPGQGLQFLFEYFSETQRNKGNFPGRFSGRQFSNSRSEMNVSTLELGDSALYLCASSLDRVVDEQYFGPGTRLTVT.